This T cell receptor (beta chain) was recorded in a study of T cell changes during pregnancy in multiple sclerosis (dated 2019 in TCRdb). A note on the overall study: In women with multiple sclerosis, the researchers looked at how the T cell repertoire shifted as pregnancy progressed.

For this clone: Its antigen specificity is not known. No per-base quality is available; no much larger clone lies one base away.

Preparation of the library involved the immunoSEQ multiplex PCR assay. Imported from immuneACCESS, the table was reduced by TCRdb to in-frame sequences with V and J called. These copies leave out some clones; in studies compared against another copy, an unresolved V gene accounts for under half, and the cause of the remainder is not known. For this sample there are 45,000 to 55,000 clones; around 90% appear just once. The ten largest clones capture roughly 0.61% of the sample. The germline V gene (reference sequence) gives CDR1 as MNHNY and CDR2 as SVGAGI. From its cysteine to its phenylalanine, the CDR3 spans 16 amino acids. The retained sequence is limited to the CDR3, 48 bases, with the frame set at the first base. The germline V end is reduced by 7 bases and the J end by 7 bases; junction bases left unmatched: 13.

The rearranged segments are TRBV6-6 and TRBJ2-5; the central 12 bases match TRBD1. This specimen consisted of CD4+ T cells from peripheral blood mononuclear cells, obtained after pregnancy. The sequence was collected from a female donor in good health, enrolled as a control in a pregnancy study. In nucleotides, the sequence is TGTGCCAGCACCGGACCCGGGACAGGGGGCTCAGGGACCCAGTACTTC. It translates to CASTGPGTGGSGTQYF.